What follows are 23 T cell receptor beta chains derived from one specimen sequenced in a study of blood T cell repertoires in COVID-19. Measured with immunoSEQ multiplex PCR; TCRdb has only the in-frame clones, and not every one. The sample holds roughly 100,000 clones, just under 85% seen once. The source material was peripheral blood. The receptors shown here come from a middle-aged man with active or convalescent COVID-19.

The rearrangement joins TRBV19 to TRBJ2-7, with D perhaps matching TRBD1 (6 bases). The V end lost 7 bases, the J end lost 5 bases, and 9 bases lay between the germline ends. CDR3 length equals 11 residues. The germline V gene encodes CDR1 LNHDA and CDR2 SQIVND (reference sequence). The CDR3 DNA follows: TGTGCCAGTAAAGGGGGAGACGAGCAGTACTTC. Encoded protein: CASKGGDEQYF. Variable domain in full (rest from reference TRBV19 and TRBJ2-7): DGGITQSPKYLFRKEGQNVTLSCEQNLNHDAMYWYRQDPGQGLRLIYYSQIVNDFQKGDIAEGYSVSREKKESFPLTVTSAQKNPTAFYLCASKGGDEQYFGPGTRLTVT.

The V call is TRBV7-9, the J call TRBJ2-7, with D possibly being TRBD2 (6 bases). CDR3 length: 16 amino acids. Germline V gives CDR1 SEHNR, CDR2 FQNEAQ (reference sequence). Deletions cut 1 base from V and 6 bases from J, with 19 bases between. The CDR3: CASSLEVTSNPSEQYF. CDR3 nucleotide sequence: TGTGCCAGCAGCTTAGAGGTAACTAGCAACCCCAGCGAGCAGTACTTC.

The V gene is TRBV6-5, the J gene TRBJ2-7, with D maybe TRBD2 (7 bases). V shed 2 bases and J shed 7 bases, with 12 bases lying between them. From germline, CDR1 is MNHEY and CDR2 SVGAGI. The length of the CDR3 is 13 residues. The chain's CDR3 is CASSYAGAEEQYF. The CDR3 coding sequence is TGTGCCAGCAGTTACGCGGGGGCAGAGGAGCAGTACTTC.

This clone has more than one count but fewer than ten. The V and J genes are TRBV6-6 and TRBJ2-2; tentatively, D is TRBD1 (5 bases). Germline CDR1 MNHNY, CDR2 SVGAGI (reference sequence). The CDR3 covers 15 residues. Trimming left V 11 bases short and J 4 bases short, with 20 bases between. CDR3 residues: CASSSRVTSTGELFF. Here the CDR3 DNA reads TGTGCCTCGTCCTCCAGGGTGACGAGCACCGGGGAGCTGTTTTTT.

This clone has only one observation. The CDR3 here is CASGSGTGGGELFF. The CDR3 DNA reads as TGTGCCAGCGGGTCCGGGACAGGAGGCGGGGAGCTGTTTTTT. The rearrangement uses TRBV6-6 and TRBJ2-2, with 8 nucleotides matching TRBD1. V lost 8 bases, J lost 7 bases, and 9 bases stayed unmatched. There are 14 residues in the CDR3. CDR1 and CDR2 (germline): MNHNY, SVGAGI (reference sequence).

The gene calls are TRBV2 and TRBJ2-7, with 10 positions matching TRBD1. The germline gives CDR1 SNHLY, CDR2 FYNNEI. The CDR3 is 12 amino acids. The ends lost 8 bases at V and 6 bases at J; junction bases unmatched: 4. CDR3 DNA sequence: TGTGCCAGCGGGGACAGGGGAATCGAGCAGTACTTC. Protein: CASGDRGIEQYF.

J is TRBJ2-2 and V is TRBV4-3, with a weak D call TRBD1 (6 bases). The V end lost 4 bases, the J end lost 2 bases, and 8 bases lay between the germline ends. CDR1 and CDR2 from the germline V gene are LGHNA and YSLEER. The CDR3 loop spans 14 amino acids. The CDR3 reads CASSPGQNTGELFF. CDR3 bases: TGCGCCAGCAGCCCGGGACAAAACACCGGGGAGCTGTTTTTT.

The CDR3 region has the DNA TGTGCCATCAGTGAGAGAAGGGGCACCGGGGAGCTGTTTTTT. Protein product: CAISERRGTGELFF. This chain connects TRBV10-3 to TRBJ2-2, with a possible D match to TRBD1 (5 bases). CDR3 length: 14 residues. V lost 2 bases and J 4 bases, leaving 8 bases between the germline ends. Germline assignment: CDR1 ENHRY and CDR2 SYGVKD.

V gene TRBV7-2 combines with J gene TRBJ2-5; TRBD2 aligns across 7 bases. The CDR3 extends over 19 amino acids. Germline V gives CDR1 SGHTA, CDR2 FQGNSA. With 2 bases clipped from V and 0 bases from J, the junction kept 15 bases outside the gene matches. The CDR3 DNA is TGTGCCAGCAGCTTAAGCCCTGTCCGGGGGGTGTCGTACCAAGAGACCCAGTACTTC. Its protein is CASSLSPVRGVSYQETQYF. Variable domain in full (rest from reference TRBV7-2 and TRBJ2-5): GAGVSQSPSNKVTEKGKDVELRCDPISGHTALYWYRQSLGQGLEFLIYFQGNSAPDKSGLPSDRFSAERTGGSVSTLTIQRTQQEDSAVYLCASSLSPVRGVSYQETQYFGPGTRLLVL.

The chain combines TRBV4-2 with TRBJ1-2; unclear D gene. The germline V gene encodes CDR1 LGHNA and CDR2 YNFKEQ. The CDR3 has 15 amino acids. Trimming shortened V by 1 base and J by 5 bases, and 14 bases separated the two germline ends. The CDR3 nucleotides read TGTGCCAGCAGCCAAGGCATGGAGAGCGATTATGGCTACACCTTC. Its protein product is CASSQGMESDYGYTF.

The V gene is TRBV7-7, the J gene TRBJ2-1, with D hard to call. V lost 1 base and J lost 2, with 9 bases in between. CDR3 length: 15 amino acids. Germline CDR1 is SSHAT and CDR2 is FNYEAQ (reference sequence). The CDR3 DNA follows: TGTGCCAGCAGCTTAGTGGTGGCCCCCTACAATGAGCAGTTCTTC. Its translation is CASSLVVAPYNEQFF.

J is TRBJ1-5 and V is TRBV19, with D perhaps TRBD1 (6 bases). The CDR3 has 13 residues. Germline lookup yields CDR1 LNHDA and CDR2 SQIVND (reference sequence). Trimming cost V 7 bases and J 4 bases, with 11 bases left between them. CDR3 in amino acids: CASTDRSNQPQHF. The DNA for the CDR3 is TGTGCCAGTACCGACAGGAGTAATCAGCCCCAGCATTTT. Using reference TRBV19 and TRBJ1-5 for the parts outside the CDR3, the full variable domain is DGGITQSPKYLFRKEGQNVTLSCEQNLNHDAMYWYRQDPGQGLRLIYYSQIVNDFQKGDIAEGYSVSREKKESFPLTVTSAQKNPTAFYLCASTDRSNQPQHFGDGTRLSIL.

This chain connects TRBV4-1 to TRBJ1-4; D is possibly TRBD1 (5 bases). Germline CDR1 is MGHRA and CDR2 is YSYEKL. Trimming removed 2 bases at V and 7 bases at J, with 17 bases between. The CDR3 is 16 residues long. The CDR3, as DNA: TGCGCCAGCAGCCAATACACCCCCGGGGGGAGTGAAAAACTGTTTTTT. Translating it yields CASSQYTPGGSEKLFF.

This sequence joins TRBV5-1 and TRBJ1-6; D possibly corresponds to TRBD1 (5 bases). Germline loops: CDR1 SGHRS, CDR2 YFSETQ. The CDR3 loop spans 14 amino acids. V shed 2 bases and J shed 9 bases, with 12 bases lying between them. CDR3 amino acids: CASSFGDSISPLHF. The DNA for the CDR3 is TGCGCCAGCAGCTTTGGGGACTCGATTTCACCCCTCCACTTT.

The chain employs TRBV7-2 and TRBJ1-1, with 7 bases fitting TRBD1. V lost 10 bases to trimming and J lost 0 bases; unmatched junction nucleotides: 5. CDR1 and CDR2 (germline): SGHTA, FQGNSA. The CDR3 totals 13 residues. CDR3 in DNA: TGTGCCACCATGGGACAGCTGAACACTGAAGCTTTCTTT. Residues: CATMGQLNTEAFF. Full variable domain (missing parts from reference TRBV7-2 and TRBJ1-1): GAGVSQSPSNKVTEKGKDVELRCDPISGHTALYWYRQSLGQGLEFLIYFQGNSAPDKSGLPSDRFSAERTGGSVSTLTIQRTQQEDSAVYLCATMGQLNTEAFFGQGTRLTVV.

The chain carries TRBV6-1 and TRBJ1-5; no firm D call. Trimming left V 0 bases short and J 2 bases short, with 11 bases between. The CDR3 loop spans 16 amino acids. Germline CDR1 reads MNHNS; CDR2 reads SASEGT. CDR3 sequence (DNA): TGTGCCAGCAGTGAAGCCTTATCCCCGGGCAATCAGCCCCAGCATTTT. Amino acid sequence: CASSEALSPGNQPQHF.

The J gene is TRBJ2-3, the V gene TRBV11-2; 9 nucleotides line up with TRBD2. Germline V CDR1 and CDR2: SGHAT, FQNNGV. This CDR3 comprises 14 residues. V lost 4 bases and J lost 8; bases outside the gene matches: 7. The CDR3 loop is CASSSAGGALTQYF. In nucleotides, the CDR3 is TGTGCCAGCAGCTCGGCGGGGGGGGCCCTTACGCAGTATTTT.

V is TRBV25-1 and J is TRBJ1-2; weak D call: TRBD1 (5 bases). The CDR3 spans 13 residues. Looked up from germline, CDR1 is MGHDK and CDR2 is SYGVNS. V lost 2 bases and J lost 4, with 8 bases in between. The CDR3 DNA follows: TGTGCCAGCAGTGAACAGGGCTCCTATGGCTACACCTTC. Encoded protein: CASSEQGSYGYTF.

The V call is TRBV7-3, the J call TRBJ2-1; TRBD2 is a possible D gene (6 bases). This CDR3 has 16 residues. The V gene's germline CDR1 is SGHTA and CDR2 FQGTGA. The V end lost 5 bases, the J end lost 2 bases, and 16 bases lay between the germline ends. The CDR3 spells CASSITDGGPYNEQFF. The CDR3 nucleotides are TGTGCCAGCAGCATCACTGACGGGGGTCCCTACAATGAGCAGTTCTTC.

This clone was seen a few times. The V gene is TRBV27, the J gene TRBJ2-2, with D tentatively TRBD2 (6 bases). Germline loops: CDR1 MNHEY, CDR2 SMNVEV (reference sequence). This CDR3 has 14 amino acids. Trimming took off 5 bases at V and 6 bases at J, with 13 bases between the two ends. CDR3 coding DNA: TGTGCCAGCAGTCTACCCGGGAGACCCGGGGAGCTGTTTTTT. This encodes CASSLPGRPGELFF.

This clone was detected only once. This chain uses TRBV2 with TRBJ1-3; TRBD1 is a possible D gene (5 bases). The germline V gene has CDR1 SNHLY and CDR2 FYNNEI. CDR3 size: 15 residues. V was trimmed by 6 bases and J by 0 bases, leaving 12 bases between them. The CDR3 bases are TGTGCCAGCAGCGACGGGGGGGGCTCTGGAAACACCATATATTTT. It yields the protein CASSDGGGSGNTIYF.

This clone appeared a few times. The genes are TRBV29-1 and TRBJ1-1; D perhaps matches TRBD1 (5 bases). This CDR3 is built from 13 residues. Trimming stripped 7 bases from V and 4 bases from J, with 16 bases between. Germline CDR1 is SQVTM and CDR2 is ANQGSEA. The CDR3 sequence is CSADLGAGTEAFF. The CDR3 DNA reads TGCAGCGCCGACTTAGGGGCCGGCACTGAAGCTTTCTTT.

This chain links TRBV6-4 with TRBJ2-3; 13 positions match TRBD2. CDR1 MRHNA and CDR2 SNTAGT come from the germline V gene. The CDR3 runs 15 residues. Unmatched junction bases numbered 3, after V lost 0 bases and J lost 9 bases. The CDR3 loop is CASSDSGGLAGTQYF. Written as DNA, the CDR3 is TGTGCCAGCAGTGACTCGGGGGGACTAGCGGGAACGCAGTATTTT.